This T cell receptor beta chain came from a study of blood T cell repertoires in COVID-19. For the study at large: The origin of the acute and convalescent COVID-19 samples was the United States, Italy and Spain.

Those who participated ranged in age from 18 to 89 years and resided in about two dozen US areas. Grouping used clinical history reported by participants in a survey and questionnaire. Profiling relied on immunoSEQ multiplex PCR, and the TCRdb table lists in-frame clones only, not all of them. The sample gives about 270,000 clones, 75% to 90% of which show up once; roughly 4% is in the top ten. The ends were cut back, 5 bases at V and 2 bases at J, with 17 bases in the middle. Looked up from germline, CDR1 is GTSNPN and CDR2 is SVGIG (reference sequence). The CDR3 loop spans 15 amino acids. The specimen sequenced was PBMCs or T cells enriched from blood (not recorded which). This receptor was taken from a woman aged 25 to 39 with acute COVID-19. The chain combines TRBV30 with TRBJ2-3; D may be TRBD2 (5 bases). CDR3 region: CAWGVTSLPTDTQYF. CDR3 in DNA: TGTGCCTGGGGCGTCACTAGTCTTCCCACAGATACGCAGTATTTT.